Following are 31 T cell receptor beta chains from one sample sequenced in a study of CD8+CD57+ T cells in acquired aplastic anemia. TCR beta VDJ and CDR3 profiling used genomic DNA as template. TCRdb reanalysed the reads using MiXCR and keeps one entry per CDR3 protein. The table includes around 190,000 distinct CDR3 sequences, approximately 60% detected once. The sequenced material came from sorted CD4+, CD8+, or CD8+CD57+ T cells (not recorded which) from PBMCs. Receptor source: a human donor in good health.

Note on this clonotype: Germline and junction disagree at one end, which may indicate a read error. V usage is TRBV7-9 and J usage is TRBJ2-7; 7 bases are shared with TRBD2. Germline CDR1 SEHNR, CDR2 FQNEAQ (reference sequence). The CDR3 totals 16 residues. The CDR3 DNA reads as TGCGCCAGCAGCTCCTTCGGGCTAGCGGAGGGGAGCGAGCAGTACTTC. Its protein is CASSSFGLAEGSEQYF.

This clonotype was seen repeatedly, ten times or more. This rearrangement joins TRBV30 to TRBJ2-7; weak D call: TRBD1 (6 bases). Trimming took 7 bases from V and 3 from J, leaving 16 bases between them. This CDR3 contains 13 residues. Germline values: CDR1 GTSNPN, CDR2 SVGIG (reference sequence). The CDR3 bases are TGTGCCTCGGGACAAGAAGGATTCTACGAGCAGTACTTC. Translated: CASGQEGFYEQYF.

The chain joins TRBV6-1 to TRBJ1-4; 7 bases align to TRBD1. The CDR3 covers 16 residues. CDR1 is MNHNS, CDR2 SASEGT, per germline. The J segment lost 8 bases and the V segment lost 5 bases, leaving 14 bases of the junction unmatched. This chain's CDR3 is CASSTQAGTANEKLFF. CDR3 DNA: TGTGCCAGCAGTACCCAAGCCGGGACAGCCAACGAAAAACTGTTTTTT.

This clonotype was seen repeatedly, ten times or more. The chain carries TRBV9 and TRBJ2-7, with a tentative D call TRBD1 (9 bases). CDR3 length: 15 amino acids. The V end was cut by 4 bases, the J end by 1 base, with 15 bases between. Germline CDR1 SGDLS, CDR2 YYNGEE. The CDR3 bases are TGTGCCAGCAGCCCGGGAGGGACAGGGTCCTACGAGCAGTACTTC. This gives the protein CASSPGGTGSYEQYF.

Note on this clonotype: It is likely a read error, because the conserved phenylalanine at the end of the CDR3 is missing. The V gene is TRBV7-2, the J gene TRBJ2-5, with 9 bases lining up with TRBD2. V gave up 1 base and J gave up 4 bases; unmatched junction bases: 7. The CDR3 sequence is 16 residues long. The V gene's germline CDR1 is SGHTA and CDR2 FQGNSA. The CDR3 nucleotides read TGTGCCAGCAGCTTAGGGGTAGCGGGAGTAGCAGAGACCCAGTACTCC. As protein: CASSLGVAGVAETQYS.

The chain employs TRBV25-1 and TRBJ1-2; D is unresolved. Germline values: CDR1 MGHDK, CDR2 SYGVNS. The V end lost 3 bases, the J end lost 4 bases, and 12 bases lay between the germline ends. This CDR3 is 14 amino acids long. CDR3 coding DNA: TGTGCCAGCAGTGATGGGTACAACCCCTATGGCTACACCTTC. Its protein product is CASSDGYNPYGYTF.

The table lists this clonotype with many counts. This chain connects TRBV7-3 to TRBJ2-7, with 7 bases matching TRBD1. The CDR3 runs to 15 residues. With V trimmed by 3 bases and J by 0 bases, 5 bases remained unmatched. Germline loops: CDR1 SGHTA, CDR2 FQGTGA. Written as DNA, the CDR3 is TGTGCCAGCAGCTTGAGCCCAGGGGGCTCCTACGAGCAGTACTTC. Translated: CASSLSPGGSYEQYF.

The chain links TRBV7-9 to TRBJ2-5; D is possibly TRBD2 (8 bases). Germline CDR1 reads SEHNR; CDR2 reads FQNEAQ (reference sequence). CDR3 length: 16 amino acids. V was cut by 2 bases and J by 5 bases, with 18 bases left in between. The CDR3 DNA reads as TGTGCCAGCAGCTTACTTGCCAGCGGGGGACAGGAGACCCAGTACTTC. Its translation: CASSLLASGGQETQYF.

This rearrangement joins TRBV20-1 to TRBJ2-5; a possible D gene is TRBD1 (6 bases). CDR3 length: 14 residues. Germline V lookup: CDR1 DFQATT, CDR2 SNEGSKA (reference sequence). V lost 3 bases to trimming and J lost 5 bases, with 16 bases between them. The chain's CDR3 is CSARGAAARETQYF. The CDR3 bases are TGCAGTGCTAGGGGGGCAGCCGCGCGGGAGACCCAGTACTTC.

The chain joins TRBV19 to TRBJ1-2; no firm D call. This CDR3 region has 12 residues. Germline values: CDR1 LNHDA, CDR2 SQIVND (reference sequence). Trimming removed 6 bases from V and 5 bases from J, with 10 bases in between. CDR3 sequence (DNA): TGTGCCAGTAGAAGGAATCTTTATGGCTACACCTTC. Translated, it gives CASRRNLYGYTF.

This clonotype was seen a few times. V is TRBV7-2 and J is TRBJ1-2; a weak D match, TRBD1 (5 bases). The CDR3 totals 15 residues. The germline V gene has CDR1 SGHTA and CDR2 FQGNSA. Trimming pared 7 bases from V and 7 bases from J, leaving 22 bases between. CDR3 protein: CASTLPSGRTGGYTF. The CDR3 nucleotides are TGTGCCAGCACCCTTCCATCGGGGCGAACGGGTGGCTACACCTTC.

Points on this clonotype: A read error may produce the germline difference seen at one junction end. The chain has TRBV25-1 and TRBJ2-2; D might be TRBD2 (5 bases). Germline lookup yields CDR1 MGHDK and CDR2 SYGVNS. The CDR3 consists of 16 residues. This CDR3 is CASSELSDGGTGELFF. The CDR3 DNA sequence: TGTGCCAGCAGTGAATTGTCAGACGGCGGCACCGGGGAGCTGTTCTTT.

The V gene is TRBV29-1, the J gene TRBJ1-2, with 7 nucleotides matching TRBD1. The CDR3 has 14 residues. Germline values: CDR1 SQVTM, CDR2 ANQGSEA. The junction had 7 bases not matched to a gene; V was cut back by 0 bases and J by 6 bases. This CDR3 is CSVEDYGTDDGYTF. DNA of the CDR3: TGCAGCGTTGAAGATTATGGGACAGATGATGGCTACACCTTC.

This chain links TRBV20-1 with TRBJ1-6; 9 bases fit TRBD1. With V trimmed by 6 bases and J by 13 bases, 22 bases remained unmatched. CDR1 and CDR2 (germline): DFQATT, SNEGSKA (reference sequence). The CDR3 consists of 17 residues. CDR3 nucleotide sequence: TGCAGTGCCCCTGGGGGGGGGGACAGGGCCCGACCCAAGCCCCTCCACTTT. Its protein is CSAPGGGDRARPKPLHF.

Here the CDR3 DNA reads TGTGCCAGCAGTTTTCGTCGACTTTCCTACGAGCAGTACTTC. Protein product: CASSFRRLSYEQYF. V is TRBV12-3 or TRBV12-4 and J is TRBJ2-7; D is uncertain. The CDR3 runs to 14 residues. Trimming cost V 3 bases and J 1 base, with 10 bases left between them.

This chain joins TRBV19 and TRBJ1-1; no clear D. Germline CDR1 reads LNHDA; CDR2 reads SQIVND (reference sequence). V gave up 4 bases and J gave up 8 bases, with 11 bases separating them. CDR3 length: 12 residues. The CDR3 nucleotides read TGTGCCAGTAGTAGGTGGGCTGGCGAAGCTTTCTTT. Translating gives CASSRWAGEAFF.

The chain joins TRBV3-1 to TRBJ2-7, with 8 bases matching TRBD1. Trimming cost V 5 bases and J 4 bases; bases outside gene matches: 10. The CDR3 runs to 15 residues. CDR1 LGHDT and CDR2 YNNKEL come from the germline V gene (reference sequence). CDR3 protein: CASSNRGQGSYEQYF. As DNA, the CDR3 is TGTGCCAGCAGCAACCGAGGACAGGGTTCTTACGAGCAGTACTTC.

Of note for this clonotype: One end of the junction fails to match germline, which may point to a read error. This chain uses TRBV5-1 with TRBJ2-2, with a tentative D call TRBD2 (5 bases). The CDR3 is 15 amino acids. CDR1 SGHRS and CDR2 YFSETQ come from the germline V gene. In DNA form, the CDR3 reads TGCGCCAGCAGGAAAGATGCCGACCGTTACCGGGGAGCTGTTTTT. It encodes CASRKDADRYRGAVF.

This clonotype has a count of ten or more. The V and J genes are TRBV5-1 and TRBJ2-5; no reliable D call. CDR1 and CDR2 (germline): SGHRS, YFSETQ. Between the trimmed V and J ends, which lost 4 bases and 2 bases, there was a span of 15 bases. The CDR3 length is 15 residues. CDR3 nucleotides: TGCGCCAGCAGCCGAGAAGAGTCAGTTCAAGAGACCCAGTACTTC. Protein: CASSREESVQETQYF.

This clonotype was seen many times. The chain combines TRBV27 with TRBJ1-5; the D is unclear. The CDR3 covers 15 residues. CDR1 and CDR2 from the germline V gene are MNHEY and SMNVEV (reference sequence). V shed 5 bases and J shed 0 bases, with 11 bases lying between them. The CDR3, as DNA: TGTGCCAGCAGTCAGTTGGACGGTAGCAATCAGCCCCAGCATTTT. Residues: CASSQLDGSNQPQHF.

This clonotype has a single count. The chain links TRBV2 to TRBJ2-5; 12 nucleotides line up with TRBD1. Losses at the gene ends were 5 bases for V and 5 bases for J; bases not matched to a gene: 9. Germline CDR1 SNHLY, CDR2 FYNNEI. CDR3 length: 16 amino acids. The CDR3 DNA reads TGTGCCAGCAGTCAAGAAGGGACAGGGGGCATGGAGACCCAGTACTTC. Translation gives CASSQEGTGGMETQYF. The whole variable domain, remainder taken from reference TRBV2 and TRBJ2-5, is EPEVTQTPSHQVTQMGQEVILRCVPISNHLYFYWYRQILGQKVEFLVSFYNNEISEKSEIFDDQFSVERPDGSNFTLKIRSTKLEDSAMYFCASSQEGTGGMETQYFGPGTRLLVL.

With respect to this clonotype: At one boundary the junction diverges from the germline segment, which might be a read error. The chain employs TRBV7-8 and TRBJ1-5; the D gene is possibly TRBD1 (5 bases). The CDR3 contains 16 residues. Germline values: CDR1 SGHVS, CDR2 FQNEAQ. CDR3 amino acids: CASSSSRVFGNPPQHF. In nucleotides, the CDR3 is TGTGCCAGCAGCTCGTCCAGGGTTTTCGGCAATCCGCCCCAGCATTTT.

V usage is TRBV29-1 and J usage is TRBJ2-1, with 8 positions matching TRBD2. The CDR3 has 13 residues. Unmatched junction bases numbered 10, after V lost 8 bases and J lost 7 bases. The germline V gene has CDR1 SQVTM and CDR2 ANQGSEA. The CDR3 DNA is TGCAGCCTAACTAGCGGCGGGGGGAATGAGCAGTTCTTC. It encodes CSLTSGGGNEQFF.

This clonotype showed up many times. The chain employs TRBV19 and TRBJ1-1; D unclear. The germline V gene encodes CDR1 LNHDA and CDR2 SQIVND (reference sequence). This CDR3 comprises 13 residues. V shed 5 bases and J shed 0 bases, with 7 bases lying between them. Here the CDR3 reads CASSAAMNTEAFF. The CDR3 nucleotides are TGTGCCAGTAGTGCGGCCATGAACACTGAAGCTTTCTTT.

At least ten counts were recorded for this clonotype. The chain couples TRBV29-1 to TRBJ1-2, with a weak D call TRBD1 (5 bases). The germline V and J ends were trimmed by 6 bases and 6 bases, with 11 bases remaining between them. The CDR3 sequence is 11 residues long. Germline CDR1 is SQVTM and CDR2 is ANQGSEA. CDR3 nucleotides: TGCAGCGTCTTGGGGGGGGATGGCTACACCTTC. Amino acids: CSVLGGDGYTF.

About this clonotype: The junction and the germline gene differ at one end; a read error may be behind it. The CDR3 reads CASSPGTAANEQFF. The CDR3, as DNA: TGCGCCAGCAGTCCCGGGACAGCAGCTAATGAGCAGTTCTTC. V usage is TRBV7-2 and J usage is TRBJ2-1, with 7 bases lining up with TRBD1. The CDR3 has 14 amino acids. CDR1 is SGHTA, CDR2 FQGNSA, per germline.

The chain combines TRBV20-1 with TRBJ2-5; 11 bases match TRBD2. The junction had 18 bases not matched to a gene; V was cut back by 0 bases and J by 0 bases. In germline, CDR1 is DFQATT, CDR2 SNEGSKA (reference sequence). This CDR3 has 21 amino acids. The CDR3 DNA reads as TGCAGTGCTAGAGACCCGGCTAGCGGGAGGACCCGTAACAGCAACCAAGAGACCCAGTACTTC. Protein: CSARDPASGRTRNSNQETQYF.

This clonotype has more than one count but fewer than ten. For the CDR3, the DNA is TGCGCCAGCAGTGATGCCGGGTCCCAAAACATTCAGTACTTC. Protein: CASSDAGSQNIQYF. The rearrangement links TRBV5-1 to TRBJ2-4; unclear D gene. Germline CDR1 and CDR2: SGHRS and YFSETQ. CDR3 size: 14 residues. V lost 5 bases and J 5 bases, leaving 14 bases between the germline ends.

The sample holds one count of this clonotype. The chain carries TRBV20-1 and TRBJ2-6; D is unclear. The CDR3 consists of 14 residues. V dropped 2 bases and J dropped 3 bases, with 8 bases sitting between them. CDR1 is DFQATT, CDR2 SNEGSKA, per germline (reference sequence). CDR3 region: CSARRVVGANVLTF. The DNA of the CDR3 is TGCAGTGCTAGACGGGTTGTTGGGGCCAACGTCCTGACTTTC.

This rearrangement joins TRBV7-9 to TRBJ1-6, with 9 nucleotides matching TRBD1. The CDR3 has 14 residues. V dropped 5 bases and J dropped 8; count of bases not matched to a gene: 4. Germline CDR1 is SEHNR and CDR2 is FQNEAQ (reference sequence). This CDR3 is CASSLRTGDSPLHF. The CDR3 bases are TGTGCCAGCAGCCTCCGGACAGGGGATTCACCCCTCCACTTT.

Concerning this clonotype: Given a much more abundant clone one base away, this may be a read error. The chain combines TRBV6-1 with TRBJ2-3; 7 positions agree with TRBD2. V lost 11 bases and J lost 4; bases outside the gene matches: 12. Germline V gives CDR1 MNHNS, CDR2 SASEGT. This CDR3 is built from 14 residues. CDR3 sequence (DNA): TGTGCCGCCGCCCCTAGCGGATACGCAGATACGCAGTATTTT. As protein: CAAAPSGYADTQYF.